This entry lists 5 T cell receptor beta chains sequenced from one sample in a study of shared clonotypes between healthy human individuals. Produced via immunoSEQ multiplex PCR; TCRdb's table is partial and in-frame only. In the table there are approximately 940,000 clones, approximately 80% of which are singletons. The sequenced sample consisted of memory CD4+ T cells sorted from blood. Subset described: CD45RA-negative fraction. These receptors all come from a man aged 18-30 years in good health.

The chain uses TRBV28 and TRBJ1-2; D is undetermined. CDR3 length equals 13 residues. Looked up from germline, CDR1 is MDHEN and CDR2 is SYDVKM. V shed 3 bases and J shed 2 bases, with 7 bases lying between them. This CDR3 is CASSFIGNYGYTF. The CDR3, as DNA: TGTGCCAGCAGTTTTATAGGGAACTATGGCTACACCTTC.

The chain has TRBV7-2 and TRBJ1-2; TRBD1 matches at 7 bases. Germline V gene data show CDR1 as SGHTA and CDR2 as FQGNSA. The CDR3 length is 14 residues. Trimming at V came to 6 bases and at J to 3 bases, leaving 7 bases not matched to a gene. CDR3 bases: TGTGCCAGCAGACCGGGACAGCCCGACTATGGCTACACCTTC. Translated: CASRPGQPDYGYTF. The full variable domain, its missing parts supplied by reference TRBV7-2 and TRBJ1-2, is GAGVSQSPSNKVTEKGKDVELRCDPISGHTALYWYRQSLGQGLEFLIYFQGNSAPDKSGLPSDRFSAERTGGSVSTLTIQRTQQEDSAVYLCASRPGQPDYGYTFGSGTRLTVV.

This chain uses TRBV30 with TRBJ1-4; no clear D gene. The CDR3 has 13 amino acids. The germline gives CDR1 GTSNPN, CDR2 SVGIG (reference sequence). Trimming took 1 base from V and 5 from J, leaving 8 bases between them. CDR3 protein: CAWSADLNEKLFF. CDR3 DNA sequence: TGTGCCTGGAGTGCCGATTTAAATGAAAAACTGTTTTTT.

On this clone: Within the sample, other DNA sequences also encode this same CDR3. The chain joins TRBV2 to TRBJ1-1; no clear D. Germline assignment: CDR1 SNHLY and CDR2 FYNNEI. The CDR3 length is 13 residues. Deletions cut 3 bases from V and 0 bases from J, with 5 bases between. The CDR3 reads CASSEDLNTEAFF. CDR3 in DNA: TGTGCCAGCAGTGAGGATTTGAACACTGAAGCTTTCTTT.

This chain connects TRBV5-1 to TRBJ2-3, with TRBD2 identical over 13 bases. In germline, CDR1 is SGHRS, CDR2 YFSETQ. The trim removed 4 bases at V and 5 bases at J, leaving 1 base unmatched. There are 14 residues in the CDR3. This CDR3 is CASSRTSGGDTQYF. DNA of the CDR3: TGCGCCAGCAGCCGGACTAGCGGGGGAGATACGCAGTATTTT.